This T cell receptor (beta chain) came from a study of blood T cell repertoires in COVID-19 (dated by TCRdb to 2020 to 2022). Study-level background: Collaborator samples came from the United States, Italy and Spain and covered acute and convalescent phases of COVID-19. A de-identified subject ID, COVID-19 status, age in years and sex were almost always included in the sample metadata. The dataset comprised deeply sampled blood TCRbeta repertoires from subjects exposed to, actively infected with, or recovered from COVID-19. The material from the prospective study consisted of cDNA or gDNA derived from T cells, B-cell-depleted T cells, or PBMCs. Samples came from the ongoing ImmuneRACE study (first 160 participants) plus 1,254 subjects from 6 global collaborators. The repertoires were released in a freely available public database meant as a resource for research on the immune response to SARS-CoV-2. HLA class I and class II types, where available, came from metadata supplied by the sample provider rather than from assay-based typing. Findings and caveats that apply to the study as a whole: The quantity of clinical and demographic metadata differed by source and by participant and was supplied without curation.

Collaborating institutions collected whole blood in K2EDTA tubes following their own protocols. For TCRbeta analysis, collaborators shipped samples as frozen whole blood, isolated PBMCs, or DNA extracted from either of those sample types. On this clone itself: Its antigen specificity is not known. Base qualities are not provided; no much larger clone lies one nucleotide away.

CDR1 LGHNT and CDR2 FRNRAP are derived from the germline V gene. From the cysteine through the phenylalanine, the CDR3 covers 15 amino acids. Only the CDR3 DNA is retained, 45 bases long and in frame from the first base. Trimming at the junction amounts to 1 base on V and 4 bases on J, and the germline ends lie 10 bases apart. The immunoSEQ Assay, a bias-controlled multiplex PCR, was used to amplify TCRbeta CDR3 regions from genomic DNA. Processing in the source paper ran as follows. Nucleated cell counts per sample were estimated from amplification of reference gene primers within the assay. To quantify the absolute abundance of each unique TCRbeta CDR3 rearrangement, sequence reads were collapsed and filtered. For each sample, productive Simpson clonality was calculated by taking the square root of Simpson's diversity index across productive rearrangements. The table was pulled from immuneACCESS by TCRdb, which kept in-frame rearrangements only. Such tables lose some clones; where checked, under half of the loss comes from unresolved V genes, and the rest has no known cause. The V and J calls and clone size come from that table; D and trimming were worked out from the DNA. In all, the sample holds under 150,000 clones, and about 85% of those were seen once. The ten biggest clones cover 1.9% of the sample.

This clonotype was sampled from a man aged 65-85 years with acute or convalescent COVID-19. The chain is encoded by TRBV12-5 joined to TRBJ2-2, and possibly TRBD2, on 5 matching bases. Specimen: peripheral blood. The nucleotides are TGTGCTAGTGGTTTGGGGAATGAGGGCACCGGGGAGCTGTTTTTT. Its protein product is CASGLGNEGTGELFF.